This T cell receptor (beta chain) comes out of a study of T cell responses to AZD1222 COVID-19 vaccine (dated by TCRdb to the early 2020s). Concerning the study at large: AZD1222 recipients whose second dose came at about 4 weeks and those whose second dose came at about 12 weeks were combined into one group, since spike-specific TCR depth and breadth did not differ between the two schedules. TCR sequencing was performed for 230 to 250 trial participants, of whom some 200 were given two doses of AZD1222 and around 25 were given two doses of MenACWY control vaccine. Trial participants were enrolled into age subgroups of 18-55, 56-69 and 70-plus years, which contained about 160, 30 and 59 TCR-sequenced participants, respectively.

The intended sense of this specimen's time point label: baseline before first vaccination. Vaccinee samples came from UK trials COV001 and COV002, including a single-blind randomized controlled phase 2/3 trial of AZD1222 (ChAdOx1 nCoV-19) in healthy adults. Trial participant PBMC samples were collected at day 0 and day 28 after the second dose for TCRbeta chain sequencing. The CDR3 regions of human TCRbeta chains were analyzed by immunosequencing. In the authors' own workflow: TCRs in the repertoires were compared against a reference library of SARS-CoV-2-specific TCRs that had been generated with the MIRA antigen-specificity platform. Breadth was defined as the fraction of unique TCRs that were SARS-CoV-2-associated, and depth was defined as the fraction of total T cells that were SARS-CoV-2-associated. Using the MIRA data, every spike-specific TCR was mapped to the spike region that the TCR reacted to and assigned to either a CD4 or a CD8 class. Log10-transformed breadth and depth values were compared by one-way ANOVA with Sidak's multiple comparisons tests. As stored in TCRdb, this immuneACCESS dataset retains in-frame rearrangements with V and J assigned. A fraction of the clones does not appear; measured against another copy, unresolved V genes explain less than half of the discrepancy, and the remainder lacks a known reason. V and J calls and clone size are copied from that table; D and trimming were computed from the DNA. The sample data list 140,000 to 150,000 clones, and approximately 88% of these were observed just once. Less than 15% of the sample is taken by the ten largest.

Study-level results and caveats: The vaccine-associated CD4 TCRs covered the entire spike protein, and the dominant responses fell in regions 160-218 and 743-854. After two AZD1222 doses, both the breadth and the depth of spike-specific TCRs were significantly higher than at day 0 and than in MenACWY recipients. In the small 56-69-year group, the increase in depth fell short of significance, most likely because of low power. Conclusions about previously exposed vaccinees are limited because only six or seven AZD1222 recipients were SARS-CoV-2 seropositive at baseline. Nearly half of unique spike-specific TCRs reportedly recognized epitopes outside regions mutated in the B.1.351 and B.1.1.7 variants. Participants were mostly white British and included more females than males, and it was suggested by the authors that clonal diversity may have been underestimated. Because no samples from the day 14 peak response were available, repertoires could be characterized only after the peak T cell response.

The V and J ends are trimmed by 1 base and 0 bases, leaving 10 bases between them. As encoded in the germline V gene, CDR1 is SGHTA while CDR2 is FQGNSA. The CDR3 runs 16 amino acids, cysteine and phenylalanine included. Only CDR3 DNA is held: 48 bases, read in frame from base 1. Note on this clone: Its target antigen remains unknown. There are no base qualities to consult, and no much larger clone falls within one base.

This receptor was taken from an adult in good health. Recombination connected TRBV7-2 to TRBJ1-3; the D gene is unclear. The sequenced sample was peripheral blood, obtained on day 0 of AZD1222 vaccination. The CDR3 sequence is CASSLVGDPSGNTIYF. The nucleotides read TGTGCCAGCAGCTTAGTTGGGGATCCCTCTGGAAACACCATATATTTT.